Sequencing of this TCR beta chain was carried out in a study of T cell responses to AZD1222 COVID-19 vaccine. Repertoires were generated with immunoSEQ multiplex PCR, while TCRdb's copy carries only in-frame clones and drops some. Among some 200,000 clones listed, approximately 90% were seen once. V trimming: 6 bases; J trimming: 5 bases; junction bases outside the gene matches: 9. This CDR3 has 14 residues. Germline values: CDR1 KGHSH, CDR2 LQKENI. The origin of this receptor is an adult in good health. Sequencing was performed on peripheral blood, taken on day 0 of AZD1222 vaccination. The chain employs TRBV18 and TRBJ2-5; the match to TRBD1 covers 7 bases. The CDR3 DNA sequence: TGTGCCAGCTCCCAGACAGGGATAAAGGAGACCCAGTACTTC. Amino acids: CASSQTGIKETQYF. Full variable domain (missing parts from reference TRBV18 and TRBJ2-5): NAGVMQNPRHLVRRRGQEARLRCSPMKGHSHVYWYRQLPEEGLKFMVYLQKENIIDESGMPKERFSAEFPKEGPSILRIQQVVRGDSAAYFCASSQTGIKETQYFGPGTRLLVL.